Shown below are 9 T cell receptor beta chains from a single sample sequenced in a study of CDR3 diversity in severe acne. Using its own MiXCR run on the PCR reads, TCRdb lists one record per CDR3 protein. The sample yields 84,000 or so distinct CDR3 sequences, 45% to 50% seen once. The material sequenced was blood. These receptors all come from a male donor in good health, serving as a control.

This chain links TRBV6-5 with TRBJ2-1; 11 bases are shared with TRBD2. Germline CDR1 is MNHEY and CDR2 is SVGAGI. V shed 6 bases and J 3 bases; nucleotides not matched to a gene: 7. The CDR3 is 16 residues long. CDR3 in DNA: TGTGCCAGCAGCGATGGGACTAGCGGATACTACAATGAGCAGTTCTTC. This gives the protein CASSDGTSGYYNEQFF.

The genes are TRBV7-2 and TRBJ2-1; 12 bases agree with TRBD1. The CDR3 length is 16 residues. Germline lookup yields CDR1 SGHTA and CDR2 FQGNSA. Trimming removed 8 bases from V and 8 bases from J; junction bases left unmatched: 13. CDR3 DNA: TGTGCCAGCGGACCGGGGGGACAGGGGGCGCAAGATGAGCAGTTCTTC. Encoded protein: CASGPGGQGAQDEQFF.

The chain employs TRBV5-1 and TRBJ1-1; D call uncertain. Germline CDR1 is SGHRS and CDR2 is YFSETQ. The CDR3 spans 13 residues. Trimming took off 4 bases at V and 1 base at J, with 8 bases between the two ends. The CDR3 region is CASSIDTNTEAFF. CDR3 bases: TGCGCCAGCAGCATAGACACGAACACTGAAGCTTTCTTT.

This clonotype was counted many times. The V call is TRBV19, the J call TRBJ2-1; possibly TRBD1 for D (6 bases). V lost 5 bases and J lost 8, with 13 bases in between. This CDR3 has 13 residues. CDR1 and CDR2 (germline): LNHDA, SQIVND (reference sequence). CDR3 DNA sequence: TGTGCCAGTAGTCCACAGGGATTGGATGAGCAGTTCTTC. As protein: CASSPQGLDEQFF.

This clonotype was picked up a small number of times. The chain couples TRBV7-9 to TRBJ2-7; TRBD2 aligns across 8 bases. Germline V gene lookup returns CDR1 SEHNR and CDR2 FQNEAQ (reference sequence). Trimming took 6 bases from V and 0 from J; bases not matched to a gene: 13. CDR3 size: 17 residues. CDR3: CASRPEVAGSSSYEQYF. CDR3 coding DNA: TGTGCCAGCAGACCGGAGGTAGCGGGGTCGAGCTCCTACGAGCAGTACTTC.

The V and J genes are TRBV24-1 and TRBJ2-2; tentative D call: TRBD2 (6 bases). The CDR3 consists of 14 residues. The V gene's germline CDR1 is KGHDR and CDR2 SFDVKD. Trimming took off 9 bases at V and 7 bases at J, with 17 bases between the two ends. CDR3 protein: CATGEGTLGGELFF. CDR3 bases: TGTGCCACCGGAGAAGGGACTCTCGGCGGGGAGCTGTTTTTT.

This chain uses TRBV10-2 with TRBJ2-7; D not certain. Germline CDR1 WSHSY, CDR2 SAAADI. The CDR3 spans 14 residues. V lost 5 bases and J 0 bases, leaving 11 bases between the germline ends. The CDR3 coding sequence is TGCGCCAGCAGTACCGGGCCATGCTCCTACGAGCAGTACTTC. This encodes CASSTGPCSYEQYF.

This clonotype was observed at least ten times. The chain links TRBV30 to TRBJ2-7; D gene uncertain. Trimming cost V 8 bases and J 7 bases, with 21 bases left between them. The CDR3 covers 13 residues. Germline V gene sequence: CDR1 GTSNPN, CDR2 SVGIG (reference sequence). CDR3: CAGSGGALGEQYF. Written as DNA, the CDR3 is TGTGCCGGGTCAGGCGGCGCGCTGGGGGAGCAGTACTTC.

This clonotype showed up just a few times. The genes are TRBV7-9 and TRBJ1-2; TRBD1 might be the D (5 bases). The CDR3 sequence is 15 residues long. In germline, CDR1 is SEHNR, CDR2 FQNEAQ (reference sequence). V lost 5 bases and J lost 7, with 20 bases in between. The DNA of the CDR3 is TGTGCCAGCAGCCGTGACCTTGGGACTCAAACTGGCTACACCTTC. It translates to CASSRDLGTQTGYTF.